This record concerns one T cell receptor beta chain sequence. This clonotype was observed a handful of times. The specificity of this receptor is unknown. No base quality values were provided; no much bigger clone lies one nucleotide off. CDR3 length: 14 amino acids, cysteine to phenylalanine. The retained sequence is limited to the CDR3, 42 bases, with the frame set at the first base. The germline ends are 14 bases apart after V is trimmed by 2 bases and J by 9 bases. From the germline V gene, CDR1 is MNHEY and CDR2 is SVGAGI. Preparation of the library involved RT-PCR. For sequencing, a NextSeq 550 was employed. In-frame beta chains were kept once TCRdb had trimmed the public reads at Q25 with fastp and called clones with MiXCR. Rows are combined by CDR3 protein, so each entry shows the most common genes and DNA. Here the sample has roughly 940,000 distinct CDR3 sequences; under 20% occur a single time. In total, the top ten clones hold around 6% of the sample.

The data were obtained in a study of patients and donors after allogeneic stem cell transplantation (dated by TCRdb to about 2020). The chain links TRBV6-5 with TRBJ1-5; the D gene cannot be named for sure. Specimen: blood, either unsorted or a sorted T cell fraction (not recorded which). This receptor was taken from a human donor who was either an allogeneic HSCT recipient or a stem cell or donor lymphocyte infusion donor (not recorded which). It is not recorded whose cells these are; they may come from a transplant donor. The CDR3 amino acid sequence is: CASSYGGGAGPQHF. The bases read TGTGCCAGCAGTTACGGAGGCGGAGCCGGGCCCCAGCATTTT.